Listed here are 29 T cell receptor beta chains from one sample, sequenced in a study of T cell clones after liver transplantation. These receptors' targets are unknown. Proliferating CFSE-low MLR cells were sequenced to define alloreactive TCRbeta sequences. Profiled with immunoSEQ multiplex PCR; TCRdb holds only in-frame clones, not every one. Among about 5,600 clones listed, 25% to 35% were seen once. Specimen: CD4+ T cells from cultured PBMCs. The receptors were sampled from a human patient who received a liver transplant. Some T cells may be supplied by the graft donor.

This clone was picked up a small number of times. The chain joins TRBV5-4 to TRBJ2-5; 12 bases line up with TRBD2. Unmatched junction bases numbered 5, after V lost 1 base and J lost 4 bases. This CDR3 region has 16 residues. CDR1 and CDR2 (germline): SGHNT, YYREEE (reference sequence). The CDR3 DNA reads as TGTGCCAGCAGCTTGAAAGGACTAGCGGGAAGAGAGACCCAGTACTTC. Its translation: CASSLKGLAGRETQYF. Complete variable domain (other parts from reference TRBV5-4 and TRBJ2-5): ETGVTQSPTHLIKTRGQQVTLRCSSQSGHNTVSWYQQALGQGPQFIFQYYREEENGRGNFPPRFSGLQFPNYSSELNVNALELDDSALYLCASSLKGLAGRETQYFGPGTRLLVL.

By sample share, this clone is medium-sized. The chain recombines TRBV28 with TRBJ1-4; 10 nucleotides agree with TRBD1. Germline lookup yields CDR1 MDHEN and CDR2 SYDVKM. There are 15 residues in the CDR3. Unmatched junction bases numbered 4, after V lost 4 bases and J lost 5 bases. The CDR3 reads CASSSPGQGNEKLFF. The CDR3 DNA reads TGTGCCAGCAGTTCTCCGGGACAGGGGAATGAAAAACTGTTTTTT.

This clone was seen only a few times. The chain has TRBV7-8 and TRBJ2-7, with TRBD2 matching 14 bases. Germline CDR1 reads SGHVS; CDR2 reads FQNEAQ. The ends lost 3 bases at V and 2 bases at J; junction bases unmatched: 6. This CDR3 spans 17 amino acids. DNA for the CDR3: TGTGCCAGCAGCTTGGGACTAGCGGGAGAAAAGCCCTACGAGCAGTACTTC. This sequence encodes CASSLGLAGEKPYEQYF.

V is TRBV27 and J is TRBJ1-2; D call uncertain. V lost 6 bases, J lost 7 bases, and 12 bases lay in between. The CDR3 spans 12 residues. Germline CDR1 reads MNHEY; CDR2 reads SMNVEV (reference sequence). The CDR3 reads CASRANRGGYTF. In DNA, the CDR3 is TGTGCCAGCAGGGCGAACAGAGGTGGCTACACCTTC.

CDR3: CASSLVGGNQPQHF. CDR3 sequence (DNA): TGTGCCAGCAGTTTAGTAGGCGGCAATCAGCCCCAGCATTTT. This chain joins TRBV28 and TRBJ1-5; D remains ambiguous. Germline CDR1 is MDHEN and CDR2 is SYDVKM. This CDR3 spans 14 amino acids. V lost 2 bases and J 2 bases, leaving 7 bases between the germline ends.

The chain links TRBV15 to TRBJ2-2; 11 nucleotides agree with TRBD2. Trimming cost V 1 base and J 5 bases; bases outside gene matches: 6. The germline CDR1 and CDR2 sequences are LNHNV and YYDKDF (reference sequence). The CDR3 is 17 amino acids. The CDR3 is CATSRGLLAGVTGELFF. In DNA form, the CDR3 reads TGTGCCACCAGCAGAGGATTACTAGCGGGAGTAACCGGGGAGCTGTTTTTT.

This clone was detected a few times. The chain is built from TRBV6-6 and TRBJ1-3; D uncertain. CDR1 and CDR2 from the germline V gene are MNHNY and SVGAGI (reference sequence). The CDR3 runs to 14 residues. Trimming cost V 2 bases and J 2 bases, with 7 bases left between them. The CDR3 reads CASSYGRTGNTIYF. CDR3 bases: TGTGCCAGCAGTTACGGAAGAACTGGAAACACCATATATTTT.

The rearrangement links TRBV2 to TRBJ1-2; D is possibly TRBD1 (5 bases). The CDR3 consists of 14 residues. V lost 7 bases to trimming and J lost 4 bases, with 16 bases between them. Germline loops: CDR1 SNHLY, CDR2 FYNNEI. The CDR3 nucleotides are TGTGCCAGCACCCCCTCGGGGCAGTCCTATGGCTACACCTTC. Amino acid sequence: CASTPSGQSYGYTF.

The V gene is TRBV28, the J gene TRBJ2-1; 7 bases match TRBD1. Trimming cost V 5 bases and J 13 bases; bases outside gene matches: 8. Per the germline V gene, CDR1 is MDHEN and CDR2 is SYDVKM. The CDR3 runs 12 residues. CDR3 bases: TGTGCCAGCAGTCTACCGGGACAGTTCCAGTTCTTC. Translation: CASSLPGQFQFF.

This clone is medium-sized within its sample. The V and J genes are TRBV7-9 and TRBJ1-4; D unclear. V was cut by 1 base and J by 8 bases, with 14 bases left in between. The CDR3 is made up of 15 amino acids. Germline assignment: CDR1 SEHNR and CDR2 FQNEAQ (reference sequence). The CDR3 region has the DNA TGTGCCAGCAGCTTAGGTGGCCAGGTGAAAGAAAAACTGTTTTTT. As protein: CASSLGGQVKEKLFF.

The table lists this clone with a few counts. The chain recombines TRBV7-6 with TRBJ1-2, with D unresolved. The CDR3 runs 13 residues. Germline assignment: CDR1 SGHVS and CDR2 FNYEAQ. V was shortened by 1 base and J by 8 bases, with 11 bases between the two germline ends. The CDR3 DNA sequence: TGTGCCAGCAGCTTAGAAGGGTTCAACGGCTACACCTTC. It yields the protein CASSLEGFNGYTF.

This clone is classed as medium-sized. J is TRBJ2-7 and V is TRBV2, with a weak D call TRBD1 (6 bases). Germline V gene data show CDR1 as SNHLY and CDR2 as FYNNEI. Trimming pared 4 bases from V and 4 bases from J, leaving 23 bases between. CDR3 length: 17 residues. The CDR3 bases are TGTGCCAGCAGTGCTGGGACACCTTCATGGGCCCTTTACGAGCAGTACTTC. The encoded protein is CASSAGTPSWALYEQYF.

V usage is TRBV28 and J usage is TRBJ2-7; possibly TRBD1 or TRBD2 for D (5 bases each). The CDR3 has 14 amino acids. V was clipped by 6 bases and J by 2 bases, with 14 bases between them. Germline lookup yields CDR1 MDHEN and CDR2 SYDVKM. The CDR3 DNA is TGTGCCAGCAGCTCCGGGACGGGAACCTACGAGCAGTACTTC. It translates to CASSSGTGTYEQYF.

The chain combines TRBV11-2 with TRBJ2-1, with 14 bases lining up with TRBD2. Germline trimming cut 4 bases from V and 14 bases from J; bases unmatched to any gene: 4. Germline V lookup: CDR1 SGHAT, CDR2 FQNNGV. The CDR3 is 13 residues long. The CDR3 sequence: CASSSTSGGVKFF. The CDR3, as DNA: TGTGCCAGCAGCTCGACTAGCGGGGGGGTAAAGTTCTTC.

The V gene is TRBV27, the J gene TRBJ1-2; the D is unclear. Trimming shortened V by 0 bases and J by 3 bases, and 5 bases separated the two germline ends. Germline assignment: CDR1 MNHEY and CDR2 SMNVEV (reference sequence). The CDR3 totals 13 residues. CDR3 loop: CASSLSRYYGYTF. In nucleotides, the CDR3 is TGTGCCAGCAGTTTATCCAGGTACTATGGCTACACCTTC.

The chain couples TRBV4-1 to TRBJ2-1, with 12 bases fitting TRBD2. Germline CDR1 and CDR2: MGHRA and YSYEKL. The CDR3 is 16 amino acids. The ends lost 1 base at V and 7 bases at J; junction bases unmatched: 5. CDR3 in DNA: TGCGCCAGCAGCCAAGCTAGCGGGAGGGGTGAGAATGAGCAGTTCTTC. This sequence encodes CASSQASGRGENEQFF.

This clone is medium-sized by share. The V and J genes are TRBV28 and TRBJ2-7; 9 nucleotides align to TRBD1. Per the germline V gene, CDR1 is MDHEN and CDR2 is SYDVKM. This CDR3 is 15 amino acids long. J was trimmed by 2 bases and V by 8 bases; bases with no gene match: 10. The CDR3 bases are TGTGCCAGCCGCCTGGGCGGGACAGGGACCTACGAGCAGTACTTC. As protein: CASRLGGTGTYEQYF.

The sample holds a few counts of this clone. The V and J genes are TRBV27 and TRBJ1-5; D might be TRBD1 (6 bases). V lost 5 bases to trimming and J lost 3 bases, with 17 bases between them. The CDR3 spans 16 residues. The germline gives CDR1 MNHEY, CDR2 SMNVEV (reference sequence). Here the CDR3 reads CASSPSGTRYNQPQHF. The DNA of the CDR3 is TGTGCCAGCAGTCCTTCCGGGACACGATACAATCAGCCCCAGCATTTT.

The V and J genes are TRBV7-2 and TRBJ1-5; possible D gene TRBD1, 5 bases. The ends were cut back, 5 bases at V and 6 bases at J, with 17 bases in the middle. Germline V gene sequence: CDR1 SGHTA, CDR2 FQGNSA. The CDR3 contains 15 residues. CDR3 sequence reads: CASSTQTAGGQPQHF. DNA for the CDR3: TGTGCCAGCAGCACGCAAACGGCCGGGGGTCAGCCCCAGCATTTT.

This clone occurred a few times. The genes are TRBV18 and TRBJ2-5; perhaps TRBD1 as D (5 bases). Germline V CDR1 and CDR2: KGHSH, LQKENI. Trimming left V 2 bases short and J 7 bases short, with 23 bases between. There are 17 residues in the CDR3. The CDR3 coding sequence is TGTGCCAGCTCACCATTAAGAAGGGGCCAAAACCACGGGACCCAGTACTTC. The encoded protein is CASSPLRRGQNHGTQYF.

This clone is categorized as medium-sized. The chain employs TRBV4-3 and TRBJ1-2, with a weak D call TRBD1 (5 bases). Trimming shortened V by 5 bases and J by 4 bases, and 11 bases separated the two germline ends. The germline CDR1 and CDR2 sequences are LGHNA and YSLEER. There are 13 residues in the CDR3. CDR3 protein: CASSGWGSYGYTF. The CDR3 nucleotides are TGCGCCAGCAGCGGGTGGGGCTCCTATGGCTACACCTTC.

This clone was seen a few times. J is TRBJ2-2 and V is TRBV5-1, with no clear D. Per germline, CDR1 SGHRS and CDR2 YFSETQ. Between the trimmed V and J ends, which lost 0 bases and 6 bases, there was a span of 6 bases. This CDR3 is built from 13 residues. The DNA of the CDR3 is TGCGCCAGCAGCTTGGAGGGCCCCGGGGAGCTGTTTTTT. It yields the protein CASSLEGPGELFF.

This clone has more than one count but fewer than ten. This chain joins TRBV11-2 and TRBJ1-3, with D hard to call. The CDR3 spans 14 residues. Looked up from germline, CDR1 is SGHAT and CDR2 is FQNNGV. Trimming pared 4 bases from V and 0 bases from J, leaving 7 bases between. The CDR3 nucleotides read TGTGCCAGCAGCTGGACGGACTCTGGAAACACCATATATTTT. It translates to CASSWTDSGNTIYF.

Only one count was recorded for this clone. The chain uses TRBV25-1 and TRBJ2-7; D is perhaps TRBD2 (5 bases). This CDR3 comprises 13 residues. V was pared by 7 bases and J by 6 bases, with 16 bases between. Germline lookup yields CDR1 MGHDK and CDR2 SYGVNS. The CDR3 loop is CASTNPGSGEQYF. Here the CDR3 DNA reads TGTGCCAGCACCAATCCTGGGAGCGGCGAGCAGTACTTC.

The CDR3 DNA reads as TGTGCCAGCAGTGAAGGACAGGGCATTCGGTCTTACGAGCAGTACTTC. Encoded protein: CASSEGQGIRSYEQYF. This chain connects TRBV6-1 to TRBJ2-7; 7 bases align to TRBD1. CDR1 and CDR2 (germline): MNHNS, SASEGT. This CDR3 has 16 amino acids. J gave up 4 bases and V 1 base, and 10 bases lay outside the gene matches.

This chain links TRBV7-3 with TRBJ1-5, with D unclear. CDR3 length equals 17 residues. The V end was cut by 3 bases, the J end by 6 bases, with 21 bases between. Germline CDR1 SGHTA, CDR2 FQGTGA. The CDR3 DNA sequence: TGTGCCAGCAGCTTGCCAAGGGCCCTGCACCGGGGTCAGCCCCAGCATTTT. Its translation is CASSLPRALHRGQPQHF.

This rearrangement joins TRBV4-2 to TRBJ2-1; D is ambiguous. Germline-derived CDR1 and CDR2 are LGHNA and YNFKEQ. This CDR3 is 17 amino acids long. V lost 0 bases and J lost 7, with 19 bases in between. The CDR3 region is CASSQELGRTRRNEQFF. In nucleotides, the CDR3 is TGTGCCAGCAGCCAAGAGCTCGGACGTACGCGGCGGAATGAGCAGTTCTTC.

This clone was counted a few times. The chain combines TRBV11-2 with TRBJ1-2; 11 nucleotides match TRBD1. CDR3 length equals 15 residues. Germline loops: CDR1 SGHAT, CDR2 FQNNGV. J was trimmed by 8 bases and V by 4 bases; bases with no gene match: 9. The CDR3 DNA reads TGTGCCAGCAGCTCCTCCTGGGACAGGGGGGAGGGCTACACCTTC. Its protein is CASSSSWDRGEGYTF.

This clone was picked up a small number of times. The chain employs TRBV6-6 and TRBJ1-3; D not resolved. Germline CDR1 is MNHNY and CDR2 is SVGAGI (reference sequence). Deletions cut 7 bases from V and 0 bases from J, with 10 bases between. The length of the CDR3 is 14 residues. In nucleotides, the CDR3 is TGTGCCAGCACTTGGTCCCTCTCTGGAAACACCATATATTTT. This sequence encodes CASTWSLSGNTIYF.